This T cell receptor (beta chain) originates from a study of blood T cell repertoires in COVID-19. Study background: Sites in the United States, Italy and Spain provided acute and convalescent COVID-19 samples. Sources were T cells, B-cell-depleted T cells, or PBMCs; the material itself was cDNA or gDNA.

In the original workflow: Amplified reference gene primers provided the basis for estimating nucleated cell counts. Only in-frame clones appear in the TCRdb table, and some are missing; sequencing was by immunoSEQ multiplex PCR. The V and J calls and clone size were taken over from that table, and D and trimming were inferred from the DNA. The sample holds some 240,000 clones, approximately 85% seen once. Trimming cost V 3 bases and J 5 bases; bases outside gene matches: 5. The CDR3 has 15 residues. Germline V gene sequence: CDR1 MNHEY, CDR2 SVGAGI. The source is a woman in her fifties or sixties with active or convalescent COVID-19. Sample: peripheral blood. The V call is TRBV6-5, the J call TRBJ2-5; 11 nucleotides align to TRBD2. This CDR3 is CASSYLAGGRETQYF. The DNA for the CDR3 is TGTGCCAGCAGTTATTTAGCGGGGGGGCGGGAGACCCAGTACTTC.